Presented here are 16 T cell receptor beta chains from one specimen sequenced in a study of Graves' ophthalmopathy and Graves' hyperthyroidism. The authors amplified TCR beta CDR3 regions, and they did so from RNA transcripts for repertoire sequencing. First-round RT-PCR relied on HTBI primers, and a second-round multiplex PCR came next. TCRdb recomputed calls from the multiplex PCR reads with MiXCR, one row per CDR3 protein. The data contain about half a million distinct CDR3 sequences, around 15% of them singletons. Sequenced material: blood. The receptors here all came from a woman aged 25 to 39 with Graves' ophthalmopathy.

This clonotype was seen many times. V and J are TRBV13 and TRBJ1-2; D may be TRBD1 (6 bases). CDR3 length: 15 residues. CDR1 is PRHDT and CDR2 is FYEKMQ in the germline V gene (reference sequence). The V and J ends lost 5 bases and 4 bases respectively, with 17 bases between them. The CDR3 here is CASSPGRGQFYGYTF. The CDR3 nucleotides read TGTGCCAGCAGCCCCGGTAGGGGACAATTCTATGGCTACACCTTC.

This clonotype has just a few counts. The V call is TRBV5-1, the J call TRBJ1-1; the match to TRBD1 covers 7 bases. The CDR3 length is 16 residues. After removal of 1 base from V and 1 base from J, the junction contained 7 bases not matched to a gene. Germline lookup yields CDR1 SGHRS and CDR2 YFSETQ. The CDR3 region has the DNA TGCGCCAGCAGCTTGCGGGGGGACAGAAAGAACACTGAAGCTTTCTTT. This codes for CASSLRGDRKNTEAFF.

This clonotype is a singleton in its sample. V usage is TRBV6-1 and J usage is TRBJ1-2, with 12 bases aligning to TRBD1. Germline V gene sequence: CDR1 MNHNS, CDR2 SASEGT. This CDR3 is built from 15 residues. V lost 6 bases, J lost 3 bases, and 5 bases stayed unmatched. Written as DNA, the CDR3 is TGTGCCAGCAGGGCCGGGACAGGGGGCGACTATGGCTACACCTTC. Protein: CASRAGTGGDYGYTF.

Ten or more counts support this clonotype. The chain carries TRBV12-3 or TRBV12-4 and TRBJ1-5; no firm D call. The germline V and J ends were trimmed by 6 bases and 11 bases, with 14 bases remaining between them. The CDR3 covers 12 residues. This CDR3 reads CASSPRHPAQHF. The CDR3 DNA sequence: TGTGCCAGCAGCCCGCGCCACCCGGCCCAGCATTTT.

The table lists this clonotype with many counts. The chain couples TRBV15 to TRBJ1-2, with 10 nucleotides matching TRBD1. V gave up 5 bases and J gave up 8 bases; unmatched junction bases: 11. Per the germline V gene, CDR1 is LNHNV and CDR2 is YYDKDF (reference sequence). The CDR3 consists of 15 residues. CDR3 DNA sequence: TGTGCCACCAGCCTCGACAGGGGGCAGTCGTACGGCTACACCTTC. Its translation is CATSLDRGQSYGYTF. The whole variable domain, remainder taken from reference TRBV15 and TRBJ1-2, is DAMVIQNPRYQVTQFGKPVTLSCSQTLNHNVMYWYQQKSSQAPKLLFHYYDKDFNNEADTPDNFQSRRPNTSFCFLDIRSPGLGDTAMYLCATSLDRGQSYGYTFGSGTRLTVV.

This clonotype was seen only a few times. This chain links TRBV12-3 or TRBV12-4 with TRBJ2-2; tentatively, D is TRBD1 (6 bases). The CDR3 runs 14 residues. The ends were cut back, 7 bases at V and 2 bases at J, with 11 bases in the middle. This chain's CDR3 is CASILRGNTGELFF. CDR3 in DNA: TGTGCCAGCATCCTCAGGGGCAACACCGGGGAGCTGTTTTTT.

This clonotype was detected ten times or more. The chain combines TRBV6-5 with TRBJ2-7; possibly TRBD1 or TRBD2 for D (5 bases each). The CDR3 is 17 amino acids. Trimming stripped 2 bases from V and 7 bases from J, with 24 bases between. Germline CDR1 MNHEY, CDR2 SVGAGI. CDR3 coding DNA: TGTGCCAGCAGTTACCGTCTAACGAGGGGCGAGAGTGGAGAGCAGTACTTC. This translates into CASSYRLTRGESGEQYF.

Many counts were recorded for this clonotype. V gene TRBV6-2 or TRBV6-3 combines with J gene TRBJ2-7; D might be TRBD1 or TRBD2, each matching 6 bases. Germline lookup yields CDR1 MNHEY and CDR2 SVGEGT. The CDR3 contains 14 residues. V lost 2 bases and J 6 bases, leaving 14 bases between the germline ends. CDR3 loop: CASSYAAGGFEQYF. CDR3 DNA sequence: TGTGCCAGCAGTTACGCCGCCGGGGGCTTCGAGCAGTACTTC.

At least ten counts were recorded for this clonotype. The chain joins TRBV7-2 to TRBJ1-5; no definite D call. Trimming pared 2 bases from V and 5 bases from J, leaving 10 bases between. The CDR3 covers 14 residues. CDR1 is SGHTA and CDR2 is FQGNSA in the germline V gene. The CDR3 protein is CASSLLVVDQPQHF. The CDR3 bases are TGTGCCAGCAGCTTACTAGTGGTTGATCAGCCCCAGCATTTT.

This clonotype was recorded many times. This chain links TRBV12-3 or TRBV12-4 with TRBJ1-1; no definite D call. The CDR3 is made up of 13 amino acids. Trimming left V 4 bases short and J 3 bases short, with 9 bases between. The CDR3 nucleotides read TGTGCCAGCAGTTGGTCAGCATACACTGAAGCTTTCTTT. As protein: CASSWSAYTEAFF.

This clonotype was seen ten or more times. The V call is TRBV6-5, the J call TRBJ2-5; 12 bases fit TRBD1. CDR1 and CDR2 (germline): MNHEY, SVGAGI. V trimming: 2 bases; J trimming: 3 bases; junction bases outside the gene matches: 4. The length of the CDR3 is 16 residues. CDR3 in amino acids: CASSYGTGGAKETQYF. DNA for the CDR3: TGTGCCAGCAGTTACGGGACAGGGGGCGCGAAAGAGACCCAGTACTTC.

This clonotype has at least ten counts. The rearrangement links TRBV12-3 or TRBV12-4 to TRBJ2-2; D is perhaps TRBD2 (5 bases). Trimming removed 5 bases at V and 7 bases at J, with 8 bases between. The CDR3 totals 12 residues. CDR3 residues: CASSGLDGELFF. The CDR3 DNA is TGTGCCAGCAGTGGACTGGACGGGGAGCTGTTTTTT.

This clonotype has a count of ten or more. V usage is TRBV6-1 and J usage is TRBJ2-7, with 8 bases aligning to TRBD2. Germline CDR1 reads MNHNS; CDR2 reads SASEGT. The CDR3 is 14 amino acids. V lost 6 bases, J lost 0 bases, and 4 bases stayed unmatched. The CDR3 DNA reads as TGTGCCAGCAGCACCGGGACTAGCTCCTACGAGCAGTACTTC. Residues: CASSTGTSSYEQYF.

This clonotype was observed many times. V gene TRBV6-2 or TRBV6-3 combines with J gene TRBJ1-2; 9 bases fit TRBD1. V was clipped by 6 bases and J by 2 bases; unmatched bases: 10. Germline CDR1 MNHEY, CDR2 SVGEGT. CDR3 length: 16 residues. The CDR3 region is CASSLGTGKGNYGYTF. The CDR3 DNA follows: TGTGCCAGCAGCCTCGGGACAGGGAAAGGGAACTATGGCTACACCTTC.

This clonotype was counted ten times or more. The CDR3 DNA reads as TGTGCCAGCAGTGAAGAGGGCCGAGGGGAGACCCAGTACTTC. Amino acid sequence: CASSEEGRGETQYF. This rearrangement joins TRBV6-1 to TRBJ2-5; D might be TRBD2 (5 bases). This CDR3 spans 14 amino acids. The ends were cut back, 1 base at V and 5 bases at J, with 11 bases in the middle. In germline, CDR1 is MNHNS, CDR2 SASEGT.

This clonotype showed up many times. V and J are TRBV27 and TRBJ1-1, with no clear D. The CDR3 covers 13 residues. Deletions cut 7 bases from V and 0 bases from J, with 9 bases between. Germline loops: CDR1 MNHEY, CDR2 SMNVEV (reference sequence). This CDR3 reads CASMEEMNTEAFF. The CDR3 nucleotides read TGTGCCAGCATGGAGGAAATGAACACTGAAGCTTTCTTT.